This T cell receptor beta chain was observed in a study of Graves' ophthalmopathy and Graves' hyperthyroidism. Those donors who had ophthalmopathy presented with moderate-to-severe activity, a CAS of ≥3, a NOSPECS of ≥4 and a duration under 3 months. Ineligible for inclusion were patients with other autoimmune diseases, uncontrolled infections, pregnancy or lactation. Amplification from RNA transcripts yielded the TCR beta CDR3 regions. Following a first-round RT-PCR that used HTBI primers, a second-round multiplex PCR was carried out. TCRdb ran MiXCR on the multiplex PCR reads and lists one entry per CDR3 protein. Here the sample spans around 670,000 distinct CDR3 sequences, roughly 40% being singletons. J was trimmed by 7 bases and V by 5 bases; bases with no gene match: 14. The CDR3 length is 15 residues. Germline CDR1 reads SQVTM; CDR2 reads ANQGSEA.

The receptor was derived from an adult man with Graves' ophthalmopathy. The V call is TRBV29-1, the J call TRBJ2-7; 10 bases match TRBD1. Sequenced sample: peripheral blood. CDR3 loop: CSVSIGQGVASEQYF. The CDR3 DNA follows: TGCAGCGTTTCGATCGGACAGGGGGTGGCGAGTGAGCAGTACTTC.